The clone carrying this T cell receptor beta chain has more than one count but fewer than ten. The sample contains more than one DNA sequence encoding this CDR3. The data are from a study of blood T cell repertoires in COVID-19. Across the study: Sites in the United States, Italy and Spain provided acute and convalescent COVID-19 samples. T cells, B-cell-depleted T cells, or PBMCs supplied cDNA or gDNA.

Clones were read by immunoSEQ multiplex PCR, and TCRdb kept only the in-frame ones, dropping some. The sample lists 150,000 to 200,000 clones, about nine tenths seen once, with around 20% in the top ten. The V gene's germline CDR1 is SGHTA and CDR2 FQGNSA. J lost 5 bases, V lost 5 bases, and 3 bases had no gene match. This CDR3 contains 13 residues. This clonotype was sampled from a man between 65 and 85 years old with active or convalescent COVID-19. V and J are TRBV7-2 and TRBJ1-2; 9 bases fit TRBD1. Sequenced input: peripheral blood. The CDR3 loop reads CASSRDRVYGYTF. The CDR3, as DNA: TGTGCCAGCAGCCGGGACAGGGTATATGGCTACACCTTC. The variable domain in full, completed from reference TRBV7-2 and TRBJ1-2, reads GAGVSQSPSNKVTEKGKDVELRCDPISGHTALYWYRQSLGQGLEFLIYFQGNSAPDKSGLPSDRFSAERTGGSVSTLTIQRTQQEDSAVYLCASSRDRVYGYTFGSGTRLTVV.